This T cell receptor (beta chain) was obtained from a study of cytomegalovirus exposure and HLA in healthy donors. Study context: One earlier analysis, a look at some 180 million T cells, found about 100 million unique TCR beta sequences.

A word on this clone: Its matching antigen is unknown.

Overall study results and limits: Cytomegalovirus-associated TCR beta chains were listed, numbering 150 to 200.

A multiplex PCR was run with 60 Vbeta primers and 13 Jbeta primers. Clones were read by immunoSEQ multiplex PCR, and TCRdb kept only the in-frame ones, dropping some. The sample contains some 120,000 clones, approximately 61% of which appear only once. Sample: PBMCs. The clonotype was recovered from a man between 25 and 39 years old in good health and CMV-seropositive.

This CDR3 is CASSPGHDYEQYF. DNA for the CDR3: TGTGCCAGCAGTCCGGGACACGATTACGAGCAGTACTTC. This chain joins TRBV6-1 and TRBJ2-7, with a possible D match to TRBD1 (6 bases). Germline CDR1 is MNHNS and CDR2 is SASEGT. The CDR3 has 13 amino acids. The V end was cut by 5 bases, the J end by 4 bases, with 12 bases between.